One sample yielded the 29 T cell receptor beta chains listed below, sequenced in a study of T cell responses to AZD1222 COVID-19 vaccine. The protocol was immunoSEQ multiplex PCR, while the TCRdb copy is restricted to in-frame clones and leaves out a portion. This sample carries over 100,000 clones, approximately 88% of them seen once, and the ten largest clones take 3.5% to 4.5%. Here the sequenced sample was peripheral blood, taken on day 0 of AZD1222 vaccination. These receptors came from an adult in good health.

The rearrangement joins TRBV29-1 to TRBJ1-1; no definite D call. Germline CDR1 is SQVTM and CDR2 is ANQGSEA. Trimming shortened V by 4 bases and J by 3 bases, and 12 bases separated the two germline ends. The CDR3 runs to 13 residues. The CDR3 spells CSVVGGWDTEAFF. The CDR3 DNA reads TGCAGCGTTGTGGGAGGGTGGGACACTGAAGCTTTCTTT.

This chain links TRBV11-2 with TRBJ1-3, with TRBD1 as a possible D gene (6 bases). Germline-derived CDR1 and CDR2 are SGHAT and FQNNGV. V lost 5 bases to trimming and J lost 1 base, with 12 bases between them. This CDR3 comprises 15 residues. Written as DNA, the CDR3 is TGTGCCAGCAGCCCCACAGGGTTGTCTGGAAACACCATATATTTT. Translating gives CASSPTGLSGNTIYF.

The chain employs TRBV19 and TRBJ1-1, with unresolved D. Trimming removed 8 bases at V and 0 bases at J, with 10 bases between. Germline V gene data show CDR1 as LNHDA and CDR2 as SQIVND (reference sequence). This CDR3 is built from 13 residues. In DNA, the CDR3 is TGTGCCAGTGGGCTAGGGATGAACACTGAAGCTTTCTTT. It encodes CASGLGMNTEAFF.

The chain couples TRBV3-1 (or the pseudogene TRBV3-2) to TRBJ2-5; 9 bases align to TRBD2. Germline lookup yields CDR1 LGHDT and CDR2 YNNKEL (reference sequence). J lost 6 bases, V lost 0 bases, and 8 bases had no gene match. The CDR3 extends over 16 amino acids. The CDR3 nucleotides are TGTGCCAGCAGCCAAGATCCTAGCGGGGTCGGGAAGACCCAGTACTTC. Translated, it gives CASSQDPSGVGKTQYF.

The chain uses TRBV9 and TRBJ1-3, with no clear D. Germline V gene lookup returns CDR1 SGDLS and CDR2 YYNGEE. Trimming pared 0 bases from V and 4 bases from J, leaving 14 bases between. There are 16 residues in the CDR3. CDR3 loop: CASSVGGMAEGNTIYF. The CDR3 DNA reads as TGTGCCAGCAGCGTAGGTGGCATGGCGGAGGGAAACACCATATATTTT.

The DNA of the CDR3 is TGTGCCAGCAAAGGGTGGCGGAACGAGCAGTACTTC. Translation gives CASKGWRNEQYF. The chain combines TRBV2 with TRBJ2-7, with unresolved D. CDR3 size: 12 residues. The V gene lost 7 bases and the J gene lost 5 bases, with 12 bases spanning the gap. The germline gives CDR1 SNHLY, CDR2 FYNNEI.

Notes on this clone: Other DNA sequences in this sample translate to the same CDR3. The chain links TRBV5-1 to TRBJ2-5; 7 bases line up with TRBD2. This CDR3 spans 13 amino acids. Trimming removed 0 bases from V and 4 bases from J; junction bases left unmatched: 0. Germline CDR1 is SGHRS and CDR2 is YFSETQ. CDR3 sequence (DNA): TGCGCCAGCAGCTTGGCGGGGGGAGAGACCCAGTACTTC. Its translation: CASSLAGGETQYF.

This clone was seen once. V gene TRBV11-2 combines with J gene TRBJ2-3, with 9 bases aligning to TRBD2. The length of the CDR3 is 11 residues. The germline V gene has CDR1 SGHAT and CDR2 FQNNGV. V dropped 6 bases and J dropped 14; count of bases not matched to a gene: 6. As DNA, the CDR3 is TGTGCCAGCAGAGCTAGCGGGGTCCTGTATTTT. Its translation: CASRASGVLYF.

The V and J genes are TRBV29-1 and TRBJ1-2, with 7 bases aligning to TRBD1. The germline CDR1 and CDR2 sequences are SQVTM and ANQGSEA. V trimming: 6 bases; J trimming: 8 bases; junction bases outside the gene matches: 12. CDR3 length equals 13 residues. CDR3 coding DNA: TGCAGCGTCCGGGACAGCCAGCTTGGCGGCTACACCTTC. It translates to CSVRDSQLGGYTF.

The gene calls are TRBV5-4 and TRBJ1-6; D remains ambiguous. This CDR3 is 15 amino acids long. Germline values: CDR1 SGHNT, CDR2 YYREEE (reference sequence). The V end was cut by 3 bases, the J end by 7 bases, with 14 bases between. CDR3 DNA: TGTGCCAGCAGCTCGAGTCGGCGGATGAATTCACCCCTCCACTTT. This codes for CASSSSRRMNSPLHF.

This chain uses TRBV19 with TRBJ2-7; the D is unclear. V was clipped by 2 bases and J by 3 bases, with 11 bases between them. The CDR3 spans 14 residues. CDR1 LNHDA and CDR2 SQIVND come from the germline V gene (reference sequence). The CDR3 DNA follows: TGTGCCAGTAGTATAAGGCCAGCCCTCTACGAGCAGTACTTC. Protein: CASSIRPALYEQYF.

The V gene is TRBV7-7, the J gene TRBJ2-7, with D perhaps matching TRBD2 (5 bases). Germline CDR1 and CDR2: SSHAT and FNYEAQ (reference sequence). This CDR3 region has 13 residues. Trimming stripped 5 bases from V and 6 bases from J, with 14 bases between. The CDR3: CASSRQEDGEQYF. In DNA form, the CDR3 reads TGTGCCAGCAGCCGTCAGGAGGACGGCGAGCAGTACTTC.

This rearrangement joins TRBV27 to TRBJ2-7; no definite D call. CDR1 and CDR2 from the germline V gene are MNHEY and SMNVEV (reference sequence). The V end was cut by 2 bases, the J end by 6 bases, with 14 bases between. The CDR3 runs to 14 residues. In DNA, the CDR3 is TGTGCCAGCAGTTTACTAGGACGTGCATCCGAGCAGTACTTC. It encodes CASSLLGRASEQYF.

This clone was seen a single time. This chain connects TRBV5-1 to TRBJ1-1, with D possibly matching TRBD1 (5 bases). Trimming left V 5 bases short and J 5 bases short, with 10 bases between. Per the germline V gene, CDR1 is SGHRS and CDR2 is YFSETQ. The CDR3 extends over 12 amino acids. Here the CDR3 reads CASRWDVTEAFF. The CDR3 bases are TGCGCCAGCAGGTGGGACGTAACTGAAGCTTTCTTT.

The rearrangement links TRBV2 to TRBJ1-1; D is undetermined. The CDR3 extends over 11 amino acids. Germline V lookup: CDR1 SNHLY, CDR2 FYNNEI. The V end was cut by 5 bases, the J end by 5 bases, with 6 bases between. Here the CDR3 reads CASSSGTEAFF. CDR3 nucleotides: TGTGCCAGCAGTTCCGGGACTGAAGCTTTCTTT.

The chain is built from TRBV18 and TRBJ1-3; D is undetermined. Trimming pared 1 base from V and 0 bases from J, leaving 31 bases between. Germline V gene data show CDR1 as KGHSH and CDR2 as LQKENI. This CDR3 region has 23 residues. This CDR3 is CASSPLEVGWTGSPLSSGNTIYF. CDR3 DNA sequence: TGTGCCAGCTCACCACTGGAGGTGGGGTGGACCGGGTCTCCCTTATCCTCTGGAAACACCATATATTTT.

On this clone: Other DNA sequences of this sample code for an identical CDR3. The chain has TRBV4-2 and TRBJ1-2; D not resolved. Germline values: CDR1 LGHNA, CDR2 YNFKEQ. V was pared by 4 bases and J by 3 bases, with 6 bases between. There are 12 residues in the CDR3. CDR3 coding DNA: TGTGCCAGCAGCCTGACGGACTATGGCTACACCTTC. It encodes CASSLTDYGYTF.

V usage is TRBV11-3 and J usage is TRBJ1-1; D is perhaps TRBD1 (5 bases). V was clipped by 1 base and J by 4 bases, with 10 bases between them. The CDR3 is 14 residues long. Germline V gene data show CDR1 as SGHNT and CDR2 as YENEEA. The DNA of the CDR3 is TGTGCCAGCAGCTTAGGGCAGGGAAGCACTGAAGCTTTCTTT. It specifies CASSLGQGSTEAFF.

The V call is TRBV19, the J call TRBJ1-1, with 7 bases matching TRBD1. V lost 5 bases to trimming and J lost 0 bases; unmatched junction nucleotides: 12. Germline values: CDR1 LNHDA, CDR2 SQIVND (reference sequence). This CDR3 has 17 residues. CDR3: CASSHRTGYNLNTEAFF. The CDR3 bases are TGTGCCAGTAGTCATCGGACAGGATATAATTTGAACACTGAAGCTTTCTTT.

The chain employs TRBV5-1 and TRBJ2-5; no clear D. Trimming cost V 3 bases and J 5 bases, with 11 bases left between them. The CDR3 covers 13 residues. Germline V gene data show CDR1 as SGHRS and CDR2 as YFSETQ. The CDR3 sequence: CASSSPGPETQYF. CDR3 coding DNA: TGCGCCAGCAGCTCTCCCGGGCCGGAGACCCAGTACTTC.

This sequence joins TRBV18 and TRBJ2-2; 7 bases match TRBD1. With V trimmed by 5 bases and J by 4 bases, 7 bases remained unmatched. The CDR3 totals 15 residues. CDR1 and CDR2 (germline): KGHSH, LQKENI. The CDR3 sequence: CASSATGFSTGELFF. CDR3 bases: TGTGCCAGCTCAGCGACAGGGTTCAGCACCGGGGAGCTGTTTTTT.

This clone was seen just once. The chain recombines TRBV5-1 with TRBJ2-5; possibly TRBD1 for D (6 bases). This CDR3 has 15 residues. Trimming stripped 0 bases from V and 2 bases from J, with 11 bases between. Germline V lookup: CDR1 SGHRS, CDR2 YFSETQ. CDR3 in DNA: TGCGCCAGCAGCTTGGCCGGGACATCTCAAGAGACCCAGTACTTC. Protein sequence: CASSLAGTSQETQYF.

The V and J genes are TRBV6-4 and TRBJ2-5; D remains ambiguous. From germline, CDR1 is MRHNA and CDR2 SNTAGT. CDR3 length equals 15 residues. V was trimmed by 2 bases and J by 4 bases, leaving 14 bases between them. CDR3 coding DNA: TGTGCCAGCAGTGACCAGCGAGCTTGGACAGAGACCCAGTACTTC. This translates into CASSDQRAWTETQYF.

This chain uses TRBV5-1 with TRBJ2-1; D is unresolved. This CDR3 spans 14 amino acids. Germline V gene data show CDR1 as SGHRS and CDR2 as YFSETQ. V gave up 4 bases and J gave up 3 bases, with 11 bases separating them. In nucleotides, the CDR3 is TGCGCCAGCAGCCTCCGGCCCGGCTACAATGAGCAGTTCTTC. Translating gives CASSLRPGYNEQFF.

This clone turned up a few times. The chain couples TRBV19 to TRBJ1-3, with D unclear. The germline gives CDR1 LNHDA, CDR2 SQIVND (reference sequence). The CDR3 has 12 amino acids. Between the trimmed V and J ends, which lost 3 bases and 1 base, there was a span of 1 base. The CDR3: CASSISGNTIYF. Here the CDR3 DNA reads TGTGCCAGTAGTATTTCTGGAAACACCATATATTTT.

The rearrangement links TRBV12-5 to TRBJ1-6, with no clear D. Trimming cost V 8 bases and J 10 bases, with 18 bases left between them. The germline V gene encodes CDR1 LGHNT and CDR2 FRNRAP. The CDR3 length is 14 residues. The CDR3 spells CASRDGPGSSPLHF. The CDR3 DNA sequence: TGTGCTAGTCGGGATGGGCCCGGGAGCTCACCCCTCCACTTT. Filled out from reference TRBV12-5 and TRBJ1-6, the complete variable domain reads DARVTQTPRHKVTEMGQEVTMRCQPILGHNTVFWYRQTMMQGLELLAYFRNRAPLDDSGMPKDRFSAEMPDATLATLKIQPSEPRDSAVYFCASRDGPGSSPLHFGNGTRLTVT.

The CDR3 spells CASSTIRTGGSEQYF. CDR3 DNA: TGTGCCAGCAGTACCATTCGGACAGGGGGCTCCGAGCAGTACTTC. The chain uses TRBV6-5 and TRBJ2-7; 11 bases are a match to TRBD1. The CDR3 totals 15 residues. The trim removed 5 bases at V and 6 bases at J, leaving 9 bases unmatched. Germline V gene lookup returns CDR1 MNHEY and CDR2 SVGAGI.

This chain connects TRBV5-1 to TRBJ2-5; 10 nucleotides agree with TRBD2. Germline values: CDR1 SGHRS, CDR2 YFSETQ. V was pared by 5 bases and J by 1 base, with 11 bases of the junction left unmatched. The CDR3 contains 17 residues. The CDR3 sequence: CASRYFSGGASQETQYF. CDR3 sequence (DNA): TGCGCCAGCAGGTACTTCAGCGGGGGGGCCTCCCAAGAGACCCAGTACTTC.

The chain has TRBV19 and TRBJ1-5, with TRBD1 matching over 10 bases. In germline, CDR1 is LNHDA, CDR2 SQIVND (reference sequence). The CDR3 covers 17 residues. Trimming took 5 bases from V and 5 from J; bases not matched to a gene: 12. CDR3 sequence: CASSSPLGQGWDQPQHF. DNA of the CDR3: TGTGCCAGTAGTTCACCCCTGGGACAGGGGTGGGATCAGCCCCAGCATTTT.